This TCR beta chain was documented in a study of blood T cells in healthy people across ages. Study-level results: Per million T cells, TCR beta diversity dropped about linearly as age rose. The long-lived group displayed more naive CD4+ cells, plus higher diversity, than the aged donors did.

For this clonotype: No antigen is known for it.

The use of a sample-barcoded 5' primer and a J-beta primer mix characterized a second PCR of about 7 to 12 cycles. MiXCR, applied by TCRdb to the 5' RACE reads, yields one record per CDR3 protein. This sample has hundreds of thousands of distinct CDR3 sequences; 46% occur once, and the top ten carry 15% to 20%. Germline loops: CDR1 MNHNY, CDR2 SVGAGI (reference sequence). The V gene lost 6 bases and the J gene lost 8 bases, with 10 bases spanning the gap. The CDR3 consists of 11 residues. The sequence came from a man older than 75 in good health. Sequences were obtained from blood. This sequence joins TRBV6-6 and TRBJ1-1, with TRBD1 as a possible D gene (6 bases). The CDR3 sequence is CASRGTGEAFF. The CDR3 DNA is TGTGCCAGCAGGGGCACAGGGGAAGCTTTCTTT.